The sequence of this T cell receptor beta chain was determined in a study of T cells in Graves' hyperthyroidism and ophthalmopathy. Study observations and caveats: In simple terms, a model built on 13 V-J features told ophthalmopathy apart from stable hyperthyroidism.

Authors of the study amplified TCR beta CDR3 regions from RNA transcripts. First-round RT-PCR of the TCR CDR3 relied on the HTBI primer set. From the multiplex PCR reads, TCRdb called clonotypes with MiXCR, one entry per CDR3 protein. The sample lists some 300,000 distinct CDR3 sequences, about 13% occurring once. This clonotype was seen at least ten times. The antigen is not known. The length of the CDR3 is 14 residues. Trimming took off 4 bases at V and 2 bases at J, with 12 bases between the two ends. CDR1 is SGHNT, CDR2 YENEEA, per germline. The chain uses TRBV11-3 and TRBJ2-7, with D tentatively TRBD2 (5 bases). This clonotype was sampled from a woman between 40 and 55 years old with Graves' hyperthyroidism. The sample taken for sequencing was blood. Here the CDR3 DNA reads TGTGCCAGCAGCTCCGGGAACCCCCCCTACGAGCAGTACTTC. This sequence encodes CASSSGNPPYEQYF.